This T cell receptor beta chain stems from a study of blood T cells in healthy people across ages. Sample-barcoded 5' priming and a J-beta primer mix drove a second PCR of about 6 to 11 cycles. One entry per CDR3 protein, called by TCRdb with MiXCR from the 5' RACE reads. The sample has fewer than 1,200,000 distinct CDR3 sequences, less than 25% seen once; the top ten hold about 0.8%. The junction had 10 bases not matched to a gene; V was cut back by 2 bases and J by 6 bases. The germline V gene encodes CDR1 SQVTM and CDR2 ANQGSEA. The CDR3 spans 16 residues. These data were also reused for a study on T cells of mothers and their children.

Specimen: blood. The receptor comes from a girl under 10 years old in good health. The genes are TRBV29-1 and TRBJ2-1; 10 bases agree with TRBD1. CDR3 DNA sequence: TGCAGCGTTGAAAAGCCGGGACAGGGGAGGGGCAATGAGCAGTTCTTC. This gives the protein CSVEKPGQGRGNEQFF.